The 22 T cell receptor beta chains given below trace back to one sample, sequenced in a study of OX40 agonist ivuxolimab in advanced cancers. Library creation used the immunoSEQ multiplex PCR assay. TCRdb carries this immuneACCESS record with in-frame sequences only. Its versions omit some clonotypes, under half of them owing to an unresolved V gene in the studies checked, with the rest unexplained. The sample yields 100,000 or so clones; about nine tenths were counted once. The ten most abundant clones make up over 0.3% of the sample. The source material was CD4+ or CD8+ T cells sorted from blood, sampled in a trial of the OX40 agonist ivuxolimab. The receptors were gathered from an adult with an advanced solid tumor such as melanoma, head and neck, liver or kidney cancer.

The chain employs TRBV5-1 and TRBJ1-2, with unresolved D. V lost 7 bases and J lost 4, with 17 bases in between. Germline V gene data show CDR1 as SGHRS and CDR2 as YFSETQ. There are 14 residues in the CDR3. CDR3 amino acids: CASRSLEDSYGYTF. In nucleotides, the CDR3 is TGCGCCAGCCGCTCCCTCGAGGACTCCTATGGCTACACCTTC.

The chain employs TRBV7-2 and TRBJ1-3; TRBD1 is a possible D gene (5 bases). Germline CDR1 reads SGHTA; CDR2 reads FQGNSA. The CDR3 consists of 16 residues. Trimming took off 1 base at V and 2 bases at J, with 12 bases between the two ends. This CDR3 is CASSLVGGTAGNTIYF. The CDR3 nucleotides are TGTGCCAGCAGCTTAGTTGGGGGAACAGCTGGAAACACCATATATTTT.

The rearrangement links TRBV7-9 to TRBJ2-7; 7 bases agree with TRBD1. The trim removed 2 bases at V and 3 bases at J, leaving 1 base unmatched. This CDR3 has 13 amino acids. From germline, CDR1 is SEHNR and CDR2 FQNEAQ (reference sequence). The CDR3, as DNA: TGTGCCAGCAGCTTAACAGGGGTCTACGAGCAGTACTTC. It codes for CASSLTGVYEQYF. The full variable domain, with the rest looked up from reference TRBV7-9 and TRBJ2-7, is DTGVSQNPRHKITKRGQNVTFRCDPISEHNRLYWYRQTLGQGPEFLTYFQNEAQLEKSRLLSDRFSAERPKGSFSTLEIQRTEQGDSAMYLCASSLTGVYEQYFGPGTRLTVT.

For this clone: The junction differs from germline at one of its ends, possibly a read error. This chain connects TRBV10-3 to TRBJ1-1; D call uncertain. The CDR3 spans 14 residues. From germline, CDR1 is ENHRY and CDR2 SYGVKD. The chain's CDR3 is CATSDTKMNTEAFF. The CDR3 coding sequence is TGTGCCACCAGTGACACAAAGATGAACACTGAAGCTTTCTTT.

Details on this clone: Other DNA sequences in this sample translate to the same CDR3. The chain couples TRBV10-2 to TRBJ2-7; D remains unclear. The V gene's germline CDR1 is WSHSY and CDR2 SAAADI. V lost 3 bases and J 3 bases, leaving 6 bases between the germline ends. The CDR3 has 12 amino acids. CDR3 DNA sequence: TGCGCCAGCAGTGAACAGAGCTACGAGCAGTACTTC. Its protein is CASSEQSYEQYF.

J is TRBJ1-2 and V is TRBV6-5; D unresolved. CDR3 length: 14 amino acids. Germline V CDR1 and CDR2: MNHEY, SVGAGI. Trimming pared 2 bases from V and 6 bases from J, leaving 13 bases between. The CDR3 here is CASSYELTSDGYTF. CDR3 in DNA: TGTGCCAGCAGTTACGAACTGACCTCGGATGGCTACACCTTC.

The chain is built from TRBV7-2 and TRBJ1-2; D perhaps matches TRBD1 (5 bases). Germline V gene sequence: CDR1 SGHTA, CDR2 FQGNSA. The CDR3 totals 13 residues. Trimming removed 3 bases from V and 1 base from J, with 6 bases in between. The DNA for the CDR3 is TGTGCCAGCAGCTTGACAGTTAACTATGGCTACACCTTC. Encoded protein: CASSLTVNYGYTF. The variable domain in full, with the rest retrieved from reference TRBV7-2 and TRBJ1-2, is GAGVSQSPSNKVTEKGKDVELRCDPISGHTALYWYRQSLGQGLEFLIYFQGNSAPDKSGLPSDRFSAERTGGSVSTLTIQRTQQEDSAVYLCASSLTVNYGYTFGSGTRLTVV.

The chain recombines TRBV7-8 with TRBJ2-7, with D possibly matching TRBD1 (5 bases). The CDR3 totals 14 residues. The germline V gene has CDR1 SGHVS and CDR2 FQNEAQ. Trimming pared 1 base from V and 4 bases from J, leaving 11 bases between. CDR3 amino acids: CASSLGQIDYEQYF. The CDR3 DNA sequence: TGTGCCAGCAGCTTAGGACAGATCGATTACGAGCAGTACTTC.

This chain uses TRBV30 with TRBJ1-2, with a weak D call TRBD1 (5 bases). Germline V gives CDR1 GTSNPN, CDR2 SVGIG (reference sequence). Trimming removed 0 bases at V and 7 bases at J, with 18 bases between. The CDR3 consists of 15 residues. The CDR3: CAWSVGSQGGVGYTF. As DNA, the CDR3 is TGTGCCTGGAGTGTAGGGTCCCAGGGAGGGGTTGGCTACACCTTC.

This clone occurred once. The V gene is TRBV19, the J gene TRBJ2-1, with TRBD2 as a possible D gene (6 bases). CDR3 length: 13 residues. V lost 7 bases to trimming and J lost 6 bases, with 13 bases between them. Germline loops: CDR1 LNHDA, CDR2 SQIVND (reference sequence). This chain's CDR3 is CASKEGLLNEQFF. Written as DNA, the CDR3 is TGTGCCAGTAAGGAGGGTTTGCTCAATGAGCAGTTCTTC. Together with reference TRBV19 and TRBJ2-1, the CDR3 gives the full variable domain: DGGITQSPKYLFRKEGQNVTLSCEQNLNHDAMYWYRQDPGQGLRLIYYSQIVNDFQKGDIAEGYSVSREKKESFPLTVTSAQKNPTAFYLCASKEGLLNEQFFGPGTRLTVL.

This clone was counted once. The CDR3 DNA follows: TGCGCCAGCAGCCCGGGAGACAGGCCTGGTGAAAAACTGTTTTTT. It yields the protein CASSPGDRPGEKLFF. V and J are TRBV5-1 and TRBJ1-4; a weak D match, TRBD1 (6 bases). CDR3 size: 15 residues. Germline CDR1 and CDR2: SGHRS and YFSETQ. V was pared by 4 bases and J by 7 bases, with 17 bases between.

For the CDR3, the DNA is TGTGCCAGCAGTTCAATCGGGACAGGGGGCGCGGACGAGCAGTACTTC. This translates into CASSSIGTGGADEQYF. V gene TRBV6-5 combines with J gene TRBJ2-7, with 12 nucleotides matching TRBD1. V was pared by 4 bases and J by 5 bases, with 9 bases of the junction left unmatched. Germline lookup yields CDR1 MNHEY and CDR2 SVGAGI. The CDR3 loop spans 16 amino acids.

The chain uses TRBV19 and TRBJ1-6, with TRBD1 matching over 8 bases. CDR1 LNHDA and CDR2 SQIVND come from the germline V gene (reference sequence). J lost 7 bases, V lost 5 bases, and 13 bases had no gene match. CDR3 length: 17 residues. CDR3 DNA: TGTGCCAGTAGTCTAGGAGCGGTAAGACAGGGGAATTCACCCCTCCACTTT. Its translation: CASSLGAVRQGNSPLHF. Complete variable domain (other parts from reference TRBV19 and TRBJ1-6): DGGITQSPKYLFRKEGQNVTLSCEQNLNHDAMYWYRQDPGQGLRLIYYSQIVNDFQKGDIAEGYSVSREKKESFPLTVTSAQKNPTAFYLCASSLGAVRQGNSPLHFGNGTRLTVT.

This chain connects TRBV27 to TRBJ1-6; possibly TRBD1 for D (6 bases). Germline V gene sequence: CDR1 MNHEY, CDR2 SMNVEV (reference sequence). CDR3 size: 15 residues. The ends were cut back, 4 bases at V and 10 bases at J, with 17 bases in the middle. Here the CDR3 reads CASSSRGGLSSPLHF. The CDR3 nucleotides are TGTGCCAGCAGTTCTAGAGGGGGTCTAAGCTCACCCCTCCACTTT.

The CDR3 sequence is CASSRPDKLNNEQFF. In DNA, the CDR3 is TGTGCCAGCAGCCGCCCCGACAAACTTAACAATGAGCAGTTCTTC. This chain links TRBV5-4 with TRBJ2-1; D gene uncertain. The CDR3 spans 15 residues. The V gene lost 4 bases and the J gene lost 5 bases, with 16 bases spanning the gap. The V gene's germline CDR1 is SGHNT and CDR2 YYREEE (reference sequence). Full variable domain (missing parts from reference TRBV5-4 and TRBJ2-1): ETGVTQSPTHLIKTRGQQVTLRCSSQSGHNTVSWYQQALGQGPQFIFQYYREEENGRGNFPPRFSGLQFPNYSSELNVNALELDDSALYLCASSRPDKLNNEQFFGPGTRLTVL.

The chain recombines TRBV27 with TRBJ2-7; 7 nucleotides agree with TRBD2. The germline V gene has CDR1 MNHEY and CDR2 SMNVEV (reference sequence). The CDR3 loop spans 15 amino acids. V shed 2 bases, J shed 2 bases, and the junction held 6 bases outside the gene matches. CDR3 in DNA: TGTGCCAGCAGTTTAAAGGCTAGCGGTACCTACGAGCAGTACTTC. It encodes CASSLKASGTYEQYF.

V and J are TRBV9 and TRBJ2-7; D uncertain. The germline V gene has CDR1 SGDLS and CDR2 YYNGEE. The CDR3 contains 13 residues. The V end lost 3 bases, the J end lost 7 bases, and 14 bases lay between the germline ends. The CDR3 protein is CASSERTEKEQYF. The CDR3, as DNA: TGTGCCAGCAGCGAGAGGACGGAAAAGGAGCAGTACTTC. Complete variable domain (other parts from reference TRBV9 and TRBJ2-7): DSGVTQTPKHLITATGQRVTLRCSPRSGDLSVYWYQQSLDQGLQFLIQYYNGEERAKGNILERFSAQQFPDLHSELNLSSLELGDSALYFCASSERTEKEQYFGPGTRLTVT.

The rearrangement links TRBV11-1 to TRBJ2-1, with 10 bases fitting TRBD1. Germline V lookup: CDR1 SGHAT, CDR2 FQDESV (reference sequence). V dropped 1 base and J dropped 6; count of bases not matched to a gene: 6. The CDR3 runs 16 residues. This chain's CDR3 is CASSLVWDRGFNEQFF. The CDR3 coding sequence is TGTGCCAGCAGCTTAGTATGGGACAGGGGTTTCAATGAGCAGTTCTTC. Combining the CDR3 with reference TRBV11-1 and TRBJ2-1 gives the whole variable domain EAEVAQSPRYKITEKSQAVAFWCDPISGHATLYWYRQILGQGPELLVQFQDESVVDDSQLPKDRFSAERLKGVDSTLKIQPAELGDSAMYLCASSLVWDRGFNEQFFGPGTRLTVL.

The chain is built from TRBV9 and TRBJ1-6; D remains unclear. This CDR3 is 14 amino acids long. Trimming removed 0 bases at V and 10 bases at J, with 11 bases between. Germline values: CDR1 SGDLS, CDR2 YYNGEE. The DNA for the CDR3 is TGTGCCAGCAGCGTAGAGGGTAGGAGGTCACCCCTCCACTTT. Translating gives CASSVEGRRSPLHF. Using reference TRBV9 and TRBJ1-6 for the parts outside the CDR3, the full variable domain is DSGVTQTPKHLITATGQRVTLRCSPRSGDLSVYWYQQSLDQGLQFLIQYYNGEERAKGNILERFSAQQFPDLHSELNLSSLELGDSALYFCASSVEGRRSPLHFGNGTRLTVT.

This clone was recorded once. CDR3 sequence reads: CASSIERASNQPQHF. The CDR3 nucleotides read TGTGCCAGTAGTATAGAGCGGGCCAGCAATCAGCCCCAGCATTTT. V is TRBV19 and J is TRBJ1-5; D gene uncertain. Germline V gene data show CDR1 as LNHDA and CDR2 as SQIVND (reference sequence). Trimming removed 0 bases from V and 1 base from J, with 7 bases in between. The CDR3 length is 15 residues. Full variable domain (rest looked up from reference TRBV19 and TRBJ1-5): DGGITQSPKYLFRKEGQNVTLSCEQNLNHDAMYWYRQDPGQGLRLIYYSQIVNDFQKGDIAEGYSVSREKKESFPLTVTSAQKNPTAFYLCASSIERASNQPQHFGDGTRLSIL.

A single count supports this clone. This chain links TRBV10-1 with TRBJ2-3, with D uncertain. V was trimmed by 0 bases and J by 5 bases, leaving 6 bases between them. The CDR3 totals 13 residues. Germline loops: CDR1 WNHNN, CDR2 SYGVQD (reference sequence). CDR3 in DNA: TGCGCCAGCAGTGAGTCCATCAGAGATACGCAGTATTTT. Protein sequence: CASSESIRDTQYF.

The J gene is TRBJ1-2, the V gene TRBV6-5, with 8 bases fitting TRBD1. The CDR3 covers 13 residues. Germline loops: CDR1 MNHEY, CDR2 SVGAGI. V was clipped by 5 bases and J by 4 bases; unmatched bases: 3. The CDR3 loop is CASSPDRVYGYTF. CDR3 nucleotide sequence: TGTGCCAGCAGTCCGGACAGGGTCTATGGCTACACCTTC.